The rows below give T cell receptor beta chains drawn from one sample of a study of T cell responses to AZD1222 COVID-19 vaccine. The method was immunoSEQ multiplex PCR; TCRdb's version includes in-frame clones alone and lacks a portion of them. This table holds 95,000 to 100,000 clones, around nine tenths found once. Here the sequenced sample was peripheral blood, taken on day 0 of AZD1222 vaccination. The receptor set was obtained from an adult in good health. Both conserved end residues are part of each CDR3. D genes are given only for firm matches. Rows may omit the clone size; those that give it use once, few, many or a size class.

clone size,V gene,J gene,D gene,CDR3 protein,CDR3 DNA
NA,TRBV6-1,TRBJ1-2,NA,CASSEGQLEANYGYTF,TGTGCCAGCAGTGAAGGACAACTCGAAGCTAACTATGGCTACACCTTC
NA,TRBV11-3,TRBJ2-2,NA,CASSLAPGAGELFF,TGTGCCAGCAGCTTAGCCCCAGGAGCCGGGGAGCTGTTTTTT
NA,TRBV2,TRBJ2-2,NA,CASSELSGTGELFF,TGTGCCAGCAGTGAATTGTCGGGGACCGGGGAGCTGTTTTTT
NA,TRBV6-5,TRBJ1-2,NA,CASSDSYGYTF,TGTGCCAGCAGTGACTCCTATGGCTACACCTTC
few,TRBV5-1,TRBJ2-2,TRBD1,CASSLAGTGDTGELFF,TGCGCCAGCAGCTTGGCCGGGACAGGGGACACCGGGGAGCTGTTTTTT
NA,TRBV30,TRBJ1-1,TRBD1,CAWSKGRGLSEAFF,TGTGCCTGGAGTAAAGGCAGGGGGCTGTCTGAAGCTTTCTTT
NA,TRBV5-1,TRBJ1-2,TRBD1,CASSLAGRQGAGGYTF,TGCGCCAGCAGCTTGGCCGGGAGACAGGGGGCGGGAGGCTACACCTTC
NA,TRBV10-3,TRBJ2-3,TRBD1,CATTGADTQYF,TGTGCCACAACAGGGGCAGATACGCAGTATTTT
NA,TRBV6-5,TRBJ2-3,TRBD2,CATATSGGTDTQYF,TGTGCCACCGCGACTAGCGGGGGGACAGATACGCAGTATTTT
NA,TRBV18,TRBJ1-6,NA,CASTTAGDDSPLHF,TGTGCCAGCACTACGGCAGGCGACGATTCACCCCTCCACTTT
NA,TRBV6-1,TRBJ1-2,NA,CASSDRDTGFRYGYTF,TGTGCCAGCAGTGACCGGGACACGGGCTTTCGGTATGGCTACACCTTC
NA,TRBV29-1,TRBJ2-7,NA,CSGAASADSSYEQYF,TGCAGCGGGGCGGCTAGCGCAGATTCCTCCTACGAGCAGTACTTC
NA,TRBV28,TRBJ1-2,NA,CASRGRVESNYGYTF,TGTGCCAGCAGAGGCAGGGTAGAGTCTAACTATGGCTACACCTTC
NA,TRBV5-4,TRBJ1-1,TRBD1,CASSRGQGWGTEAFF,TGTGCCAGCAGCCGAGGACAGGGCTGGGGCACTGAAGCTTTCTTT
few,TRBV10-3,TRBJ2-7,NA,CAISEAFTGGGKYEQYF,TGTGCCATCAGTGAGGCCTTCACAGGGGGGGGCAAGTACGAGCAGTACTTC
NA,TRBV19,TRBJ1-2,NA,CASSARTRFGPVDYGYTF,TGTGCCAGTAGTGCAAGAACACGCTTTGGGCCTGTTGACTATGGCTACACCTTC
NA,TRBV12-3/TRBV12-4,TRBJ1-3,NA,CASSLIGNTIYF,TGTGCCAGCAGTTTAATTGGAAACACCATATATTTT
NA,TRBV5-1,TRBJ2-2,NA,CASSLGDLNTGELFF,TGCGCCAGCAGCTTGGGGGATTTGAACACCGGGGAGCTGTTTTTT